The 19 T cell receptor beta chains below all came from one sample that was sequenced in a study of response to subunit inactivated influenza vaccine. MiXCR, applied by TCRdb to the RT-PCR reads, yields one record per CDR3 protein. Of roughly 650,000 distinct CDR3 sequences listed, less than 15% are singletons. The source was PBMCs from blood, collected roughly 2 weeks before vaccination. These receptors originate from a man between 45 and 60 years old who received an inactivated influenza vaccine.

This clonotype was seen a handful of times. V usage is TRBV9 and J usage is TRBJ1-2; 9 bases align to TRBD1. Germline assignment: CDR1 SGDLS and CDR2 YYNGEE. CDR3 length: 15 amino acids. Trimming at V came to 3 bases and at J to 2 bases, leaving 5 bases not matched to a gene. The CDR3 DNA is TGTGCCAGCAGCGCACAGACAGGGGGGAACTATGGCTACACCTTC. This gives the protein CASSAQTGGNYGYTF.

The rearrangement links TRBV9 to TRBJ2-2; unclear D gene. Germline lookup yields CDR1 SGDLS and CDR2 YYNGEE. The V and J ends lost 0 bases and 6 bases respectively, with 15 bases between them. The CDR3 has 16 amino acids. CDR3 protein: CASSVARQPESGELFF. As DNA, the CDR3 is TGTGCCAGCAGCGTAGCGCGGCAGCCCGAATCCGGGGAGCTGTTTTTT.

V gene TRBV7-9 combines with J gene TRBJ2-7; a weak D match, TRBD1 (6 bases). Trimming took 5 bases from V and 5 from J, leaving 16 bases between them. The CDR3 has 14 residues. Per the germline V gene, CDR1 is SEHNR and CDR2 is FQNEAQ (reference sequence). CDR3 region: CASSNRAGSNEQYF. DNA of the CDR3: TGTGCCAGCAGCAACAGGGCAGGCAGTAACGAGCAGTACTTC.

The chain is built from TRBV11-2 and TRBJ2-4; D is tentatively TRBD1 or TRBD2 (6 bases each). The V end lost 5 bases, the J end lost 4 bases, and 15 bases lay between the germline ends. The CDR3 covers 15 residues. The V gene's germline CDR1 is SGHAT and CDR2 FQNNGV. In DNA, the CDR3 is TGTGCCAGCAGCCCCCTCGGGGGCATTAAAAACATTCAGTACTTC. It encodes CASSPLGGIKNIQYF.

This clonotype was observed a handful of times. The chain joins TRBV10-3 to TRBJ2-7; D might be TRBD1 (6 bases). Germline loops: CDR1 ENHRY, CDR2 SYGVKD. The CDR3 totals 11 residues. Trimming took off 4 bases at V and 7 bases at J, with 8 bases between the two ends. DNA for the CDR3: TGTGCCATCAGTGCCACAGGGGAGCAGTACTTC. This encodes CAISATGEQYF.

V gene TRBV15 combines with J gene TRBJ1-6; a weak D match, TRBD1 (6 bases). Looked up from germline, CDR1 is LNHNV and CDR2 is YYDKDF (reference sequence). Trimming pared 2 bases from V and 9 bases from J, leaving 14 bases between. The CDR3 contains 15 residues. The CDR3 sequence: CATSRSGGGGSPLHF. As DNA, the CDR3 is TGTGCCACCAGCAGAAGCGGAGGGGGGGGTTCACCCCTCCACTTT. Full variable domain (outside the CDR3, taken from reference TRBV15 and TRBJ1-6): DAMVIQNPRYQVTQFGKPVTLSCSQTLNHNVMYWYQQKSSQAPKLLFHYYDKDFNNEADTPDNFQSRRPNTSFCFLDIRSPGLGDTAMYLCATSRSGGGGSPLHFGNGTRLTVT.

This chain connects TRBV12-3 or TRBV12-4 to TRBJ2-1; tentative D call: TRBD2 (5 bases). CDR3 size: 12 residues. V lost 6 bases and J lost 9, with 12 bases in between. CDR3: CASRAGPGEQFF. The DNA for the CDR3 is TGTGCCAGCAGGGCGGGTCCTGGTGAGCAGTTCTTC.

This clonotype was observed a handful of times. V and J are TRBV10-3 and TRBJ2-2, with TRBD1 as a possible D gene (5 bases). V was clipped by 6 bases and J by 0 bases, with 11 bases between them. Germline V gives CDR1 ENHRY, CDR2 SYGVKD. This CDR3 is 15 amino acids long. In DNA form, the CDR3 reads TGTGCCATCAGCTTGGACAACGCGAACACCGGGGAGCTGTTTTTT. Encoded protein: CAISLDNANTGELFF.

The chain is built from TRBV4-1 and TRBJ2-5; D remains ambiguous. The CDR3 runs 14 residues. Trimming shortened V by 4 bases and J by 5 bases, and 14 bases separated the two germline ends. From germline, CDR1 is MGHRA and CDR2 YSYEKL. The CDR3 loop reads CASSPQWRSETQYF. The CDR3 nucleotides are TGCGCCAGCAGCCCACAATGGAGAAGCGAGACCCAGTACTTC.

The V and J genes are TRBV29-1 and TRBJ1-2; 9 bases match TRBD1. V was pared by 6 bases and J by 7 bases, with 9 bases of the junction left unmatched. The V gene's germline CDR1 is SQVTM and CDR2 ANQGSEA. The CDR3 length is 13 residues. CDR3 residues: CSVITGTGIGYTF. The DNA for the CDR3 is TGCAGCGTGATAACCGGGACAGGGATTGGCTACACCTTC.

The J gene is TRBJ2-7, the V gene TRBV12-3 or TRBV12-4; D perhaps matches TRBD2 (7 bases). This CDR3 is built from 13 residues. V was trimmed by 0 bases and J by 7 bases, leaving 10 bases between them. The CDR3 sequence: CASSLAGGPEQYF. The CDR3 DNA follows: TGTGCCAGCAGTTTAGCGGGGGGGCCTGAGCAGTACTTC.

This clonotype was observed a handful of times. The chain uses TRBV5-1 and TRBJ2-2, with D unresolved. Germline CDR1 is SGHRS and CDR2 is YFSETQ. V shed 1 base and J shed 0 bases, with 16 bases lying between them. The CDR3 extends over 18 amino acids. The CDR3 here is CASSLLVSASANTGELFF. The CDR3 coding sequence is TGCGCCAGCAGCTTGTTGGTTTCAGCCTCCGCGAACACCGGGGAGCTGTTTTTT.

V usage is TRBV9 and J usage is TRBJ2-7; no definite D call. The CDR3 has 15 amino acids. Trimming removed 0 bases at V and 0 bases at J, with 10 bases between. Germline V gives CDR1 SGDLS, CDR2 YYNGEE. The CDR3 sequence: CASSVALGSSYEQYF. The CDR3 region has the DNA TGTGCCAGCAGCGTAGCTTTGGGCAGCTCCTACGAGCAGTACTTC.

This clonotype has at least ten counts. The chain combines TRBV20-1 with TRBJ1-6, with 8 positions matching TRBD1. Germline V lookup: CDR1 DFQATT, CDR2 SNEGSKA (reference sequence). This CDR3 has 16 amino acids. V dropped 1 base and J dropped 2; count of bases not matched to a gene: 4. As DNA, the CDR3 is TGCAGTGCTAGAGCACAGGGGGAGGCCTATAATTCACCCCTCCACTTT. It translates to CSARAQGEAYNSPLHF.

V usage is TRBV10-3 and J usage is TRBJ1-2, with TRBD1 identical over 8 bases. The germline V gene has CDR1 ENHRY and CDR2 SYGVKD. J was trimmed by 2 bases and V by 8 bases; bases with no gene match: 7. The CDR3 is 14 residues long. The CDR3 protein is CAIPRSGGNYGYTF. The CDR3 region has the DNA TGTGCCATCCCGAGATCAGGGGGCAACTATGGCTACACCTTC.

This clonotype was seen a handful of times. The chain joins TRBV6-2 or TRBV6-3 to TRBJ2-2; the D is unclear. The CDR3 extends over 13 amino acids. Trimming stripped 2 bases from V and 7 bases from J, with 8 bases between. The V gene's germline CDR1 is MNHEY and CDR2 SVGEGT. Written as DNA, the CDR3 is TGTGCCAGCAGTTACGATCCAGTCGGGGAGCTGTTTTTT. Its protein product is CASSYDPVGELFF.

This clonotype was seen ten or more times. This sequence joins TRBV29-1 and TRBJ2-2, with D perhaps matching TRBD2 (6 bases). CDR1 and CDR2 (germline): SQVTM, ANQGSEA. The CDR3 extends over 13 amino acids. V was cut by 4 bases and J by 3 bases, with 9 bases left in between. CDR3 bases: TGCAGCGTTGGAGGAGGGTACACCGGGGAGCTGTTTTTT. Encoded protein: CSVGGGYTGELFF.

This clonotype was picked up a small number of times. The gene calls are TRBV29-1 and TRBJ2-1, with 8 bases lining up with TRBD2. Trimming cost V 0 bases and J 3 bases; bases outside gene matches: 10. The CDR3 is 17 amino acids. Per germline, CDR1 SQVTM and CDR2 ANQGSEA. Here the CDR3 DNA reads TGCAGCGTTGAAGAAATTGGTCGGGCGGGAGGCTACAATGAGCAGTTCTTC. Translated, it gives CSVEEIGRAGGYNEQFF.

This chain joins TRBV19 and TRBJ2-3; weak D call: TRBD2 (5 bases). Trimming took off 3 bases at V and 2 bases at J, with 9 bases between the two ends. The CDR3 consists of 14 residues. In germline, CDR1 is LNHDA, CDR2 SQIVND (reference sequence). The CDR3 nucleotides read TGTGCCAGTAGTATCCCCGGGATCACAGATACGCAGTATTTT. This encodes CASSIPGITDTQYF.